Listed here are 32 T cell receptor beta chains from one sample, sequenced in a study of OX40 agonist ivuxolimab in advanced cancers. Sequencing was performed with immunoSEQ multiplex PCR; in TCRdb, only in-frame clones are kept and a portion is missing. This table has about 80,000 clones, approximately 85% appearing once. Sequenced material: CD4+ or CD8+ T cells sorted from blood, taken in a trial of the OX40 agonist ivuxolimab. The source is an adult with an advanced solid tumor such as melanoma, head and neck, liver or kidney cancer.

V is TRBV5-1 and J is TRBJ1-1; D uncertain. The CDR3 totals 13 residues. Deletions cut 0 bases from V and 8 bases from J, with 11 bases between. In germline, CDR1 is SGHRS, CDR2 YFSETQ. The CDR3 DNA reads TGCGCCAGCAGCTTGGCTCTCAACGGGGAAGCTTTCTTT. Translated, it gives CASSLALNGEAFF.

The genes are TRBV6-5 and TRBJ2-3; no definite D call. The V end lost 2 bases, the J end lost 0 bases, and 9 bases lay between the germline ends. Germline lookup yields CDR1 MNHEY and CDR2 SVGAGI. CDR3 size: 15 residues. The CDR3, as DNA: TGTGCCAGCAGTTACAAGATCACTAGCACAGATACGCAGTATTTT. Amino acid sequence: CASSYKITSTDTQYF.

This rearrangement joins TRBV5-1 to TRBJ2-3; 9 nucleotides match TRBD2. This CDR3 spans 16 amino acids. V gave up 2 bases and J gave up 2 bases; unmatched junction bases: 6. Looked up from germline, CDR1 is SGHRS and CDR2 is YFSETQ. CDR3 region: CASSFMTSGPTDTQYF. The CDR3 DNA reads TGCGCCAGCAGCTTTATGACTAGCGGACCCACAGATACGCAGTATTTT. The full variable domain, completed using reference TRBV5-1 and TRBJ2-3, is KAGVTQTPRYLIKTRGQQVTLSCSPISGHRSVSWYQQTPGQGLQFLFEYFSETQRNKGNFPGRFSGRQFSNSRSEMNVSTLELGDSALYLCASSFMTSGPTDTQYFGPGTRLTVL.

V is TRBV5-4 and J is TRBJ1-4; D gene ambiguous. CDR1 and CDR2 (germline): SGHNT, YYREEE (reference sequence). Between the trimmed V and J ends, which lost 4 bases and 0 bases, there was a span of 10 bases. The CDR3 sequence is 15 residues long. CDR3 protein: CASSRGSTTNEKLFF. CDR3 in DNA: TGTGCCAGCAGCCGTGGGTCCACAACTAATGAAAAACTGTTTTTT.

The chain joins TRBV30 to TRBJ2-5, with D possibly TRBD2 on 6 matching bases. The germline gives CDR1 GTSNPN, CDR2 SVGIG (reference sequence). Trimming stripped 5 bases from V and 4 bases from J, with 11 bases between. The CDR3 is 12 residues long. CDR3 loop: CAWAPGGETQYF. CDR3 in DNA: TGTGCCTGGGCACCCGGGGGAGAGACCCAGTACTTC.

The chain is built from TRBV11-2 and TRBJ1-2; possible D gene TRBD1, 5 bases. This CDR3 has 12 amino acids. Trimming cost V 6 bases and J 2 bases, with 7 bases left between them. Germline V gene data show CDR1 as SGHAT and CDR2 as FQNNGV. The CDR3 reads CASRRGNYGYTF. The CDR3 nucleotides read TGTGCCAGCAGGAGGGGCAACTATGGCTACACCTTC.

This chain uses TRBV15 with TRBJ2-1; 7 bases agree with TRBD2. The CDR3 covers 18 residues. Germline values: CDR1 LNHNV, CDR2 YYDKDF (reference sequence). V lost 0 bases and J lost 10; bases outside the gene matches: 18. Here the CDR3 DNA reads TGTGCCACCAGCAGAGAACCCCCGGGACTAAGAAGCTTGGGCGAGCAGTTCTTC. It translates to CATSREPPGLRSLGEQFF.

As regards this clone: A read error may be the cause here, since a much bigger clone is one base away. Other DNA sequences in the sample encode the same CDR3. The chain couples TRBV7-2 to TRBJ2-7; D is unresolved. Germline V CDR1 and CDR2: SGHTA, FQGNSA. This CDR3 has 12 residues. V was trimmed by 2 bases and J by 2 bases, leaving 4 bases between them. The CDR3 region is CASSLTPYEQYF. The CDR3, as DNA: TGTGCCAGCAGCTTAACCCCCTACGAGCAGTACTTC.

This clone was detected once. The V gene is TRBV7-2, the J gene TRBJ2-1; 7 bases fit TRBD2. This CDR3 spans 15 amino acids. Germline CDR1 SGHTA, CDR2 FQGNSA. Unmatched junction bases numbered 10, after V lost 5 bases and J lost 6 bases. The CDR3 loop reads CASSRAMTSLNEQFF. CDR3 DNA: TGTGCCAGCAGCCGTGCCATGACTAGCCTCAATGAGCAGTTCTTC.

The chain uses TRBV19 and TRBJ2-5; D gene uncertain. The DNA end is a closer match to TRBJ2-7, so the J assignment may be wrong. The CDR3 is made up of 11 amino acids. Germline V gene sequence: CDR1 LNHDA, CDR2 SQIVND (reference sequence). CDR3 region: CASSGVSEQYF. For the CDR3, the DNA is TGTGCCAGTAGTGGAGTTTCCGAGCAGTACTTC.

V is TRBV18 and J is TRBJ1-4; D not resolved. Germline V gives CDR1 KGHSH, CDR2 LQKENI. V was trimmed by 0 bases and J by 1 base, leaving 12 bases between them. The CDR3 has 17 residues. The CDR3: CASSPPGWSGTNEKLFF. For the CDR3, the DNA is TGTGCCAGCTCACCACCCGGGTGGTCCGGAACTAATGAAAAACTGTTTTTT. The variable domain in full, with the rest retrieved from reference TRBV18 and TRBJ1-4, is NAGVMQNPRHLVRRRGQEARLRCSPMKGHSHVYWYRQLPEEGLKFMVYLQKENIIDESGMPKERFSAEFPKEGPSILRIQQVVRGDSAAYFCASSPPGWSGTNEKLFFGSGTQLSVL.

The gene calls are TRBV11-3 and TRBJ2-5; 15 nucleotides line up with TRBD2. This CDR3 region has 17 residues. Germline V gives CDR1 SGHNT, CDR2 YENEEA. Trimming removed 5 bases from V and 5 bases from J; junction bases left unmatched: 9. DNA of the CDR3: TGTGCCAGCAGCCCTGGGACTAGCGGGGGGTCGCGGGAGACCCAGTACTTC. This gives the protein CASSPGTSGGSRETQYF.

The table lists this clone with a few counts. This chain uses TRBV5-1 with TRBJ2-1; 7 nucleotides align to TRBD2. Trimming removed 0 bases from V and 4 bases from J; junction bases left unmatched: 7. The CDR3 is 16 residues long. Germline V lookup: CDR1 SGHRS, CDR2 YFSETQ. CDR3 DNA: TGCGCCAGCAGCTTGGTAGTTGGCGGGAGTTACAATGAGCAGTTCTTC. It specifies CASSLVVGGSYNEQFF.

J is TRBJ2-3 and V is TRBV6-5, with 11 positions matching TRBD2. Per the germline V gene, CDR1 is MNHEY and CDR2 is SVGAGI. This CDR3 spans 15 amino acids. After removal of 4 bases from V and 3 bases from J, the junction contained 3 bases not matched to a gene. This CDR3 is CASSWRLAGTDTQYF. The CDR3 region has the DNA TGTGCCAGCAGTTGGAGACTAGCGGGAACAGATACGCAGTATTTT.

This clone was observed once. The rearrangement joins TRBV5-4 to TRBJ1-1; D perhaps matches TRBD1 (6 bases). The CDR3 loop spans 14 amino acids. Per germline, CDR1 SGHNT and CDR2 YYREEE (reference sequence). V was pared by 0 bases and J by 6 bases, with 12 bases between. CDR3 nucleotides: TGTGCCAGCAGCTTGGGACAGGTGACACCTGAAGCTTTCTTT. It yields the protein CASSLGQVTPEAFF.

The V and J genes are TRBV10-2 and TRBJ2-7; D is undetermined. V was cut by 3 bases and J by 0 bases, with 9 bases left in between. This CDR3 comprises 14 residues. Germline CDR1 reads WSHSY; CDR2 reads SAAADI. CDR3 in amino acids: CASSEPGYSYEQYF. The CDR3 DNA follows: TGCGCCAGCAGTGAACCTGGCTACTCCTACGAGCAGTACTTC.

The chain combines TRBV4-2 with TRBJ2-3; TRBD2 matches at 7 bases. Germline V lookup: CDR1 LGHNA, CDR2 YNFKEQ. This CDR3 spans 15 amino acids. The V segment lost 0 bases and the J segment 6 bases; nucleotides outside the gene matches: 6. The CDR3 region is CASSQDAGEYDTQYF. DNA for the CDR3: TGTGCCAGCAGCCAAGACGCGGGAGAGTATGATACGCAGTATTTT.

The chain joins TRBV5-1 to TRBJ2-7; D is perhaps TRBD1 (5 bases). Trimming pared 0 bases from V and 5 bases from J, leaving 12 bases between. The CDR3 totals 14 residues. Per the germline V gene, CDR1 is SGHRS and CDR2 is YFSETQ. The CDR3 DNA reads TGCGCCAGCAGCTTGGAGGACCAGGGCGACGAGCAGTACTTC. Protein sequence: CASSLEDQGDEQYF.

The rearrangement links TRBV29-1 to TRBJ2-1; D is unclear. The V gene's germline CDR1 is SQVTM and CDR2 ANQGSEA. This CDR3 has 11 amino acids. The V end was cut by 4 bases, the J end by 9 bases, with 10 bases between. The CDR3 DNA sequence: TGCAGCGTTGCTCAAGCTTTTGAGCAGTTCTTC. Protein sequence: CSVAQAFEQFF.

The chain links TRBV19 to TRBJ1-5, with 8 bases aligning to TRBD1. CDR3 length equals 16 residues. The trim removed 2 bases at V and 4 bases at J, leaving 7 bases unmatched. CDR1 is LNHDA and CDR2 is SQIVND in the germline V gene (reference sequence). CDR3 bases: TGTGCCAGTAGTATACTACGCAGGGGGCGGAATCAGCCCCAGCATTTT. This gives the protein CASSILRRGRNQPQHF.

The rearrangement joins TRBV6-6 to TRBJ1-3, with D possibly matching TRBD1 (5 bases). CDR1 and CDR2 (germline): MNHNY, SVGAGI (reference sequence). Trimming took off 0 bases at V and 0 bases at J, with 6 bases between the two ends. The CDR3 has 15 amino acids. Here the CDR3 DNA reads TGTGCCAGCAGTTACTCCGGGGGCTCTGGAAACACCATATATTTT. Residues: CASSYSGGSGNTIYF.

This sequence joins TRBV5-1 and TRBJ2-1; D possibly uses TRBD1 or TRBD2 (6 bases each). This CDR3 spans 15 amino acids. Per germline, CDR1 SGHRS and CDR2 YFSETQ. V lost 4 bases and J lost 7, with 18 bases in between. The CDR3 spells CASSLAGEAENEQFF. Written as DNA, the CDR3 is TGCGCCAGCAGCCTCGCAGGGGAGGCGGAGAATGAGCAGTTCTTC. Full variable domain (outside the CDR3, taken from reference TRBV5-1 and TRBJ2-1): KAGVTQTPRYLIKTRGQQVTLSCSPISGHRSVSWYQQTPGQGLQFLFEYFSETQRNKGNFPGRFSGRQFSNSRSEMNVSTLELGDSALYLCASSLAGEAENEQFFGPGTRLTVL.

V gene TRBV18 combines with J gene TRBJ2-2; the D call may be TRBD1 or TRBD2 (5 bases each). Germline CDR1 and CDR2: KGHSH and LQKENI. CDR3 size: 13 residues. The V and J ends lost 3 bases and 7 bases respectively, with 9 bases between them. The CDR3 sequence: CASSPGTSGELFF. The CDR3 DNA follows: TGTGCCAGCTCACCCGGGACGAGCGGGGAGCTGTTTTTT.

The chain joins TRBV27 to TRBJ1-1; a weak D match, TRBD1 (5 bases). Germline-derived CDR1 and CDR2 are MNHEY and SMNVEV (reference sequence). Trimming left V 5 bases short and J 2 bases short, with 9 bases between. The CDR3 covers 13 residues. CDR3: CASSPRENTEAFF. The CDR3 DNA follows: TGTGCCAGCAGTCCCAGGGAAAACACTGAAGCTTTCTTT.

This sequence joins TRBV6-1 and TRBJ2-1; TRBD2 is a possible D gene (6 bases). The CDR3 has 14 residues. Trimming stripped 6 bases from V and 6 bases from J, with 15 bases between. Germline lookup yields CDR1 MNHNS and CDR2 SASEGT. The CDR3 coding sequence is TGTGCCAGCAGCCGTAGGGACTTCACCAATGAGCAGTTCTTC. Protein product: CASSRRDFTNEQFF.

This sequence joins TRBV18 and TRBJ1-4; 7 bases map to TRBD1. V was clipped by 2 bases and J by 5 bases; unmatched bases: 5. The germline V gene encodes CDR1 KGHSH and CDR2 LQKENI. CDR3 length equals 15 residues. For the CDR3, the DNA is TGTGCCAGCTCACCAGACAGGGAACAAAATGAAAAACTGTTTTTT. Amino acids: CASSPDREQNEKLFF. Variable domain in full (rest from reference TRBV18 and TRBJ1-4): NAGVMQNPRHLVRRRGQEARLRCSPMKGHSHVYWYRQLPEEGLKFMVYLQKENIIDESGMPKERFSAEFPKEGPSILRIQQVVRGDSAAYFCASSPDREQNEKLFFGSGTQLSVL.

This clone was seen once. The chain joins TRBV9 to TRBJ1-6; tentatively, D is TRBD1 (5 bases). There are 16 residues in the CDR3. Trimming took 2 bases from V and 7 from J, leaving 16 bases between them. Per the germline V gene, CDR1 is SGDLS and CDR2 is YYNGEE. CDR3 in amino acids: CASSVGAGSANSPLHF. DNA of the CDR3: TGTGCCAGCAGCGTCGGGGCAGGGAGCGCAAATTCACCCCTCCACTTT.

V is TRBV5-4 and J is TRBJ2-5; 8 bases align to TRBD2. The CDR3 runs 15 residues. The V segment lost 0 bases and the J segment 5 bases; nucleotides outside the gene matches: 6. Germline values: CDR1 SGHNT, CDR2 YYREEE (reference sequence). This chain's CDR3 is CASSLAGGQGETQYF. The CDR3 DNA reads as TGTGCCAGCAGCTTGGCGGGGGGGCAGGGGGAGACCCAGTACTTC.

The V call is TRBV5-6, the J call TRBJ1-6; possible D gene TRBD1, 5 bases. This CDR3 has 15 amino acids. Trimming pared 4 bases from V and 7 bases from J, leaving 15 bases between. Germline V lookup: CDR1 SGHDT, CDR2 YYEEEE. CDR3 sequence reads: CASSPSGRKNSPLHF. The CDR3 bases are TGTGCCAGCAGCCCTTCGGGACGGAAGAATTCACCCCTCCACTTT.

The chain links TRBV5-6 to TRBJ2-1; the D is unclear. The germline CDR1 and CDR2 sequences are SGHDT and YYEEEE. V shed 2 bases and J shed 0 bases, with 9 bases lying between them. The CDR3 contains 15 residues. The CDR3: CASSFRLSSYNEQFF. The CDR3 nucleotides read TGTGCCAGCAGCTTCAGACTCAGCTCCTACAATGAGCAGTTCTTC. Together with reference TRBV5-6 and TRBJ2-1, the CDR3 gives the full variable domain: DAGVTQSPTHLIKTRGQQVTLRCSPKSGHDTVSWYQQALGQGPQFIFQYYEEEERQRGNFPDRFSGHQFPNYSSELNVNALLLGDSALYLCASSFRLSSYNEQFFGPGTRLTVL.

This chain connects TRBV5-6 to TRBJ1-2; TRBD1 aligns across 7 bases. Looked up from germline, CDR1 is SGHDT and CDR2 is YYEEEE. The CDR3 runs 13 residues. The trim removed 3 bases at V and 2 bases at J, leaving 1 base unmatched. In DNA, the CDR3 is TGTGCCAGCAGCTCGGGACAGAACTATGGCTACACCTTC. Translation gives CASSSGQNYGYTF.

As DNA, the CDR3 is TGTGCCAGCAGCCCAAACGAACTCACAGATACGCAGTATTTT. Its translation: CASSPNELTDTQYF. This sequence joins TRBV5-4 and TRBJ2-3; no clear D. This CDR3 is built from 14 residues. The ends were cut back, 4 bases at V and 2 bases at J, with 11 bases in the middle. The germline gives CDR1 SGHNT, CDR2 YYREEE (reference sequence).